The 19 T cell receptor beta chains below were found in one sample sequenced in a study of T cells after yellow fever vaccination. TCRdb independently ran MiXCR on the 5' RACE reads; one entry per CDR3 protein. The sample records approximately 300,000 distinct CDR3 sequences, roughly 8.7% being singletons. The material sequenced was PBMCs, taken on the day of the first yellow fever vaccination. The origin of the receptors is a man between 18 and 35 years old who received the YFV17D yellow fever vaccine.

The genes are TRBV7-2 and TRBJ2-7, with a tentative D call TRBD2 (5 bases). V was trimmed by 0 bases and J by 4 bases, leaving 7 bases between them. Germline loops: CDR1 SGHTA, CDR2 FQGNSA. The CDR3 runs 13 residues. The CDR3 DNA follows: TGTGCCAGCAGCTTAGCGGACTTTTACGAGCAGTACGTC. Amino acids: CASSLADFYEQYV.

This clonotype was detected only a few times. V gene TRBV4-3 combines with J gene TRBJ2-7; 14 positions agree with TRBD2. Germline lookup yields CDR1 LGHNA and CDR2 YSLEER. Unmatched junction bases numbered 3, after V lost 4 bases and J lost 4 bases. The CDR3 contains 15 residues. The CDR3 bases are TGCGCCAGCAGCCTTGGGACTAGCGGGGGTTACGAGCAGTACTTC. This translates into CASSLGTSGGYEQYF.

This clonotype has only a few counts. V usage is TRBV7-9 and J usage is TRBJ2-3; D remains ambiguous. CDR3 length equals 16 residues. The V gene's germline CDR1 is SEHNR and CDR2 FQNEAQ (reference sequence). V was shortened by 5 bases and J by 0 bases, with 15 bases between the two germline ends. CDR3 residues: CASSPPVGSSTDTQYF. CDR3 nucleotides: TGTGCCAGCAGCCCCCCCGTGGGGTCTAGCACAGATACGCAGTATTTT. Variable domain in full (rest from reference TRBV7-9 and TRBJ2-3): DTGVSQNPRHKITKRGQNVTFRCDPISEHNRLYWYRQTLGQGPEFLTYFQNEAQLEKSRLLSDRFSAERPKGSFSTLEIQRTEQGDSAMYLCASSPPVGSSTDTQYFGPGTRLTVL.

This clonotype has ten or more counts. The V call is TRBV4-1, the J call TRBJ2-5; 8 bases are a match to TRBD2. CDR1 and CDR2 (germline): MGHRA, YSYEKL. Trimming took 4 bases from V and 3 from J; bases not matched to a gene: 10. The length of the CDR3 is 16 residues. The chain's CDR3 is CASSPWRGAEKETQYF. For the CDR3, the DNA is TGCGCCAGCAGCCCATGGCGGGGGGCGGAGAAAGAGACCCAGTACTTC.

This clonotype was recorded a few times. This chain uses TRBV27 with TRBJ1-2, with a possible D match to TRBD1 (5 bases). Germline V gene data show CDR1 as MNHEY and CDR2 as SMNVEV (reference sequence). Trimming removed 7 bases from V and 6 bases from J, with 18 bases in between. The CDR3 contains 14 residues. DNA of the CDR3: TGTGCCAGCACCACGCCTGGGGGTTCGAATGGCTACACCTTC. Its translation: CASTTPGGSNGYTF.

This clonotype showed up many times. The J gene is TRBJ2-5, the V gene TRBV7-2; weak D call: TRBD1 (6 bases). The ends were cut back, 2 bases at V and 0 bases at J, with 19 bases in the middle. CDR3 size: 18 residues. CDR1 and CDR2 (germline): SGHTA, FQGNSA. CDR3 protein: CASSLRGLTSANQETQYF. For the CDR3, the DNA is TGTGCCAGCAGCTTAAGGGGGTTAACTAGTGCCAACCAAGAGACCCAGTACTTC.

Here the CDR3 DNA reads TGTGCCAGCACCGACCCGCTACGCTCCGCCGGGACAACGAATGAGCAGTTCTTC. Translated, it gives CASTDPLRSAGTTNEQFF. V usage is TRBV11-1 and J usage is TRBJ2-1; tentatively, D is TRBD1 (6 bases). Germline CDR1 SGHAT, CDR2 FQDESV (reference sequence). The V end lost 7 bases, the J end lost 7 bases, and 29 bases lay between the germline ends. CDR3 size: 18 residues.

The table lists this clonotype with a few counts. The gene calls are TRBV29-1 and TRBJ1-5; the D is unclear. Per germline, CDR1 SQVTM and CDR2 ANQGSEA. CDR3 length equals 13 residues. The ends were cut back, 7 bases at V and 4 bases at J, with 14 bases in the middle. In nucleotides, the CDR3 is TGCAGCGCTGGCTTGGGGAGGAATCAGCCCCAGCATTTT. Its translation: CSAGLGRNQPQHF.

The table lists this clonotype with a few counts. The J gene is TRBJ2-7, the V gene TRBV7-2, with D maybe TRBD2 (5 bases). This CDR3 has 15 residues. Germline V gene sequence: CDR1 SGHTA, CDR2 FQGNSA. Trimming took 2 bases from V and 9 from J, leaving 20 bases between them. The CDR3 is CASSLKVLAPLGQYF. CDR3 sequence (DNA): TGTGCCAGCAGCTTAAAGGTCCTGGCACCACTAGGGCAGTACTTC.

The V and J genes are TRBV10-3 and TRBJ2-3, with a tentative D call TRBD2 (5 bases). Trimming left V 6 bases short and J 1 base short, with 14 bases between. The germline V gene encodes CDR1 ENHRY and CDR2 SYGVKD. This CDR3 spans 15 amino acids. This chain's CDR3 is CAISPLAGGTDTQYF. The CDR3 coding sequence is TGTGCCATCAGCCCTCTCGCGGGCGGCACAGATACGCAGTATTTT.

This chain links TRBV20-1 with TRBJ2-5, with D possibly being TRBD2 (6 bases). From germline, CDR1 is DFQATT and CDR2 SNEGSKA (reference sequence). With 1 base removed from V and 1 base from J, the gap between germline ends came to 19 bases. The CDR3 loop spans 17 amino acids. This chain's CDR3 is CSARVFRSGYRQETQYF. The CDR3 bases are TGCAGTGCTAGAGTCTTCCGAAGCGGGTACCGCCAAGAGACCCAGTACTTC.

This chain links TRBV6-5 with TRBJ2-2; D remains unclear. The CDR3 is 16 residues long. CDR1 is MNHEY and CDR2 is SVGAGI in the germline V gene. Between the trimmed V and J ends, which lost 2 bases and 4 bases, there was a span of 14 bases. The CDR3 spells CASSYPLGQTTGELFF. For the CDR3, the DNA is TGTGCCAGCAGTTACCCTCTAGGGCAGACCACCGGGGAGCTGTTTTTT.

For the CDR3, the DNA is TGCAGCGCACACGGACTGGATGAGCAGTTCTTC. Translating it yields CSAHGLDEQFF. The rearrangement links TRBV29-1 to TRBJ2-1, with D possibly TRBD2 on 5 matching bases. The V end was cut by 7 bases, the J end by 8 bases, with 12 bases between. The germline CDR1 and CDR2 sequences are SQVTM and ANQGSEA. The length of the CDR3 is 11 residues.

In this sample, this clonotype turned up many times. This sequence joins TRBV5-1 and TRBJ2-2, with 12 nucleotides matching TRBD1. The CDR3 is made up of 17 amino acids. Looked up from germline, CDR1 is SGHRS and CDR2 is YFSETQ. Losses at the gene ends were 3 bases for V and 7 bases for J; bases not matched to a gene: 10. The CDR3 loop is CASSSAWDRGHGGELFF. The CDR3 nucleotides read TGCGCCAGCAGCTCAGCCTGGGACAGGGGGCATGGCGGGGAGCTGTTTTTT. Full variable domain (rest looked up from reference TRBV5-1 and TRBJ2-2): KAGVTQTPRYLIKTRGQQVTLSCSPISGHRSVSWYQQTPGQGLQFLFEYFSETQRNKGNFPGRFSGRQFSNSRSEMNVSTLELGDSALYLCASSSAWDRGHGGELFFGEGSRLTVL.

The gene calls are TRBV5-1 and TRBJ2-1, with 8 bases identical to TRBD2. Unmatched junction bases numbered 14, after V lost 4 bases and J lost 8 bases. The CDR3 runs to 16 residues. CDR1 is SGHRS, CDR2 YFSETQ, per germline. The CDR3, as DNA: TGCGCCAGCAGCCTGGGCGGGACTAGATTTCTGGATGAGCAGTTCTTC. Its translation: CASSLGGTRFLDEQFF.

The rearrangement links TRBV6-5 to TRBJ2-7, with TRBD1 matching 9 bases. The germline V gene has CDR1 MNHEY and CDR2 SVGAGI. This CDR3 comprises 16 residues. The ends lost 0 bases at V and 0 bases at J; junction bases unmatched: 3. CDR3 sequence reads: CASSYSRDRVSYEQYF. DNA for the CDR3: TGTGCCAGCAGTTACTCCCGGGACAGGGTCTCCTACGAGCAGTACTTC.

The V gene is TRBV7-3, the J gene TRBJ2-3; TRBD2 aligns across 9 bases. Germline loops: CDR1 SGHTA, CDR2 FQGTGA. This CDR3 region has 16 residues. Trimming cost V 5 bases and J 1 base; bases outside gene matches: 7. The CDR3 coding sequence is TGTGCCAGCAGCCTTCAGGGACTAGCCGGCACAGATACGCAGTATTTT. Translation: CASSLQGLAGTDTQYF.

This chain links TRBV20-1 with TRBJ2-3, with 9 positions matching TRBD1. The CDR3 sequence is 14 residues long. Trimming at V came to 5 bases and at J to 0 bases, leaving 3 bases not matched to a gene. Germline V lookup: CDR1 DFQATT, CDR2 SNEGSKA (reference sequence). DNA of the CDR3: TGCAGTGCTGGGGACAGGGCCAGCACAGATACGCAGTATTTT. This translates into CSAGDRASTDTQYF.

The table lists this clonotype with a few counts. The chain combines TRBV27 with TRBJ1-2, with TRBD1 matching 7 bases. The CDR3 runs 17 residues. Germline V CDR1 and CDR2: MNHEY, SMNVEV (reference sequence). The ends lost 0 bases at V and 2 bases at J; junction bases unmatched: 9. The CDR3 loop is CASSLSLRGSPNYGYTF. CDR3 DNA sequence: TGTGCCAGCAGTTTATCGCTCAGGGGGTCCCCCAACTATGGCTACACCTTC.